What follows describes a single T cell receptor (beta chain). The antigen is unknown. A multiplex PCR was run with 60 Vbeta primers and 13 Jbeta primers. The table came from immunoSEQ multiplex PCR; TCRdb's copy has only in-frame clones and leaves some out. The sample shows some 110,000 clones, 76% of them seen only once. The sample belongs to a study of cytomegalovirus exposure and HLA in healthy donors. Findings of the study overall: Per a prior analysis, the majority of TCR beta V segments were productive roughly 87% or roughly 30% of the time. Later on, an analysis showed TCR association rates differing by HLA locus, with DRB1 the most and HLA-C the fewest.

The V gene's germline CDR1 is MNHEY and CDR2 SVGAGI. Trimming stripped 2 bases from V and 5 bases from J, with 10 bases between. The CDR3 covers 15 residues. This TCR came from a woman under 30 in good health and CMV-seropositive. The material sequenced was PBMCs. The chain links TRBV6-5 to TRBJ1-6; D is uncertain. The CDR3 is CASSYGQEDNSPLHF. In nucleotides, the CDR3 is TGTGCCAGCAGTTACGGGCAGGAGGATAATTCACCCCTCCACTTT.